The clone carrying this TCR beta chain has just a few counts. The sample comes from a study of blood T cells in healthy people across ages. The CDR3 spans 14 residues. V dropped 3 bases and J dropped 8 bases, with 13 bases sitting between them. Combining a sample-barcoded 5' primer with a J-beta primer mix, a second PCR ran for roughly 7 to 11 cycles. TCRdb recomputed calls from the 5' RACE reads with MiXCR, one row per CDR3 protein. Among roughly 500,000 distinct CDR3 sequences listed, 25% to 30% were seen once. Sample donors were healthy Caucasian individuals that came from Russia, aged roughly 6 to 95.

The rearrangement uses TRBV12-3 or TRBV12-4 and TRBJ1-4, with TRBD1 as a possible D gene (5 bases). The specimen was blood. The TCR originated in a woman between 65 and 79 years old in good health. Here the CDR3 DNA reads TGTGCCAGCAGTTTTCGGGGACGTGGGGAAAAACTGTTTTTT. Translated: CASSFRGRGEKLFF.